The 13 T cell receptor beta chains listed next were all sequenced from one sample in a study of cytomegalovirus exposure and HLA in healthy donors. The PCR used 60 Vbeta and 13 Jbeta primers. Assay: immunoSEQ multiplex PCR; the TCRdb copy retains only in-frame clones and omits some. The sample yields 130,000 or so clones, roughly 81% seen once. Sequencing was performed on PBMCs. Receptors were obtained from a female donor in good health and CMV-seronegative.

The chain carries TRBV27 and TRBJ1-2, with TRBD1 as a possible D gene (6 bases). Germline V CDR1 and CDR2: MNHEY, SMNVEV (reference sequence). The CDR3 loop spans 17 amino acids. With 5 bases removed from V and 0 bases from J, the gap between germline ends came to 19 bases. This CDR3 is CASSPSMAGAANYGYTF. The CDR3, as DNA: TGTGCCAGCAGTCCCTCGATGGCGGGGGCGGCTAACTATGGCTACACCTTC.

The rearrangement uses TRBV23-1 and TRBJ1-5, with 7 bases matching TRBD1. TRBV23-1 is marked as an open reading frame, function uncertain. With 2 bases clipped from V and 5 bases from J, the junction kept 12 bases outside the gene matches. This CDR3 region has 17 residues. CDR3 in amino acids: CASSQLPTDRTHQPQHF. The CDR3 DNA is TGCGCCAGCAGTCAACTCCCAACGGACAGGACTCATCAGCCCCAGCATTTT.

This chain links TRBV7-2 with TRBJ2-6; tentative D call: TRBD2 (5 bases). V was pared by 5 bases and J by 0 bases, with 20 bases between. The CDR3 is 19 residues long. Germline V lookup: CDR1 SGHTA, CDR2 FQGNSA. The CDR3 reads CASSPELRAPFSGANVLTF. CDR3 nucleotide sequence: TGTGCCAGCAGCCCGGAGTTGAGGGCGCCGTTCTCTGGGGCCAACGTCCTGACTTTC.

The rearrangement joins TRBV19 to TRBJ1-5; TRBD1 might be the D (6 bases). CDR3 length: 16 residues. CDR1 and CDR2 from the germline V gene are LNHDA and SQIVND (reference sequence). Trimming pared 6 bases from V and 7 bases from J, leaving 22 bases between. CDR3 region: CASSSASQGVRQPQHF. The CDR3 bases are TGTGCCAGTAGCTCCGCCTCACAGGGCGTTCGGCAGCCCCAGCATTTT.

The chain links TRBV29-1 to TRBJ1-1, with 9 bases lining up with TRBD1. The CDR3 contains 14 residues. CDR1 and CDR2 from the germline V gene are SQVTM and ANQGSEA. J was trimmed by 8 bases and V by 6 bases; bases with no gene match: 13. The CDR3 loop is CSVGHTGGFTEAFF. The DNA for the CDR3 is TGCAGCGTGGGCCATACAGGGGGCTTTACCGAAGCTTTCTTT.

The chain links TRBV28 to TRBJ1-5, with 7 bases identical to TRBD1. The CDR3 extends over 15 amino acids. The germline V gene has CDR1 MDHEN and CDR2 SYDVKM. Trimming at V came to 6 bases and at J to 3 bases, leaving 8 bases not matched to a gene. The CDR3 nucleotides read TGTGCCAGCAGCGGAGAGACAGGGCTCAATCAGCCCCAGCATTTT. This encodes CASSGETGLNQPQHF.

The chain carries TRBV27 and TRBJ2-3, with D tentatively TRBD2 (5 bases). Looked up from germline, CDR1 is MNHEY and CDR2 is SMNVEV (reference sequence). V lost 5 bases to trimming and J lost 2 bases, with 17 bases between them. The CDR3 is 16 amino acids. CDR3 amino acids: CASSPLVREHTDTQYF. CDR3 coding DNA: TGTGCCAGCAGTCCTCTAGTGAGGGAACACACAGATACGCAGTATTTT.

This chain connects TRBV12-5 to TRBJ1-1; TRBD1 matches at 10 bases. CDR3 size: 14 residues. Germline CDR1 is LGHNT and CDR2 is FRNRAP. J lost 5 bases, V lost 4 bases, and 4 bases had no gene match. The CDR3 sequence: CASGSDRGVTEAFF. CDR3 nucleotides: TGTGCTAGTGGTTCGGACAGGGGGGTAACTGAAGCTTTCTTT.

The V and J genes are TRBV7-3 and TRBJ2-2, with D possibly matching TRBD2 (5 bases). Germline loops: CDR1 SGHTA, CDR2 FQGTGA. V gave up 2 bases and J gave up 6 bases, with 16 bases separating them. This CDR3 is built from 16 residues. CDR3 bases: TGTGCCAGCAGCTTACCTAGCCAAGGGATGTCCGGGGAGCTGTTTTTT. Translated: CASSLPSQGMSGELFF.

The chain couples TRBV4-1 to TRBJ2-5, with 8 bases matching TRBD2. Gene TRBJ2-7 matches the end of the DNA better, so the J call may be wrong. Germline V gene sequence: CDR1 MGHRA, CDR2 YSYEKL. The CDR3 loop spans 12 amino acids. The CDR3 loop reads CASSPGGDEQYF. Written as DNA, the CDR3 is TGCGCCAGCAGCCCCGGGGGGGACGAGCAGTACTTC.

This chain uses TRBV4-2 with TRBJ1-6; D remains ambiguous. The ends were cut back, 1 base at V and 5 bases at J, with 9 bases in the middle. The germline V gene has CDR1 LGHNA and CDR2 YNFKEQ. The CDR3 is 15 amino acids. Here the CDR3 DNA reads TGTGCCAGCAGCCAAGGTATAGGAGATAATTCACCCCTCCACTTT. Translating it yields CASSQGIGDNSPLHF.

The CDR3 spells CASSLGSYEQYF. DNA of the CDR3: TGTGCCAGCAGTTTGGGGAGCTACGAGCAGTACTTC. This chain joins TRBV28 and TRBJ2-7, with D possibly matching TRBD2 (5 bases). Between the trimmed V and J ends, which lost 3 bases and 3 bases, there was a span of 6 bases. This CDR3 has 12 amino acids. Per germline, CDR1 MDHEN and CDR2 SYDVKM.

V gene TRBV14 combines with J gene TRBJ2-1; D remains ambiguous. Between the trimmed V and J ends, which lost 0 bases and 2 bases, there was a span of 17 bases. The germline gives CDR1 SGHDN, CDR2 FVKESK. The CDR3 runs 18 residues. DNA of the CDR3: TGTGCCAGCAGCCAAGATCATGACTCCCGACCTACCTACAATGAGCAGTTCTTC. This translates into CASSQDHDSRPTYNEQFF. Full variable domain (rest looked up from reference TRBV14 and TRBJ2-1): EAGVTQFPSHSVIEKGQTVTLRCDPISGHDNLYWYRRVMGKEIKFLLHFVKESKQDESGMPNNRFLAERTGGTYSTLKVQPAELEDSGVYFCASSQDHDSRPTYNEQFFGPGTRLTVL.